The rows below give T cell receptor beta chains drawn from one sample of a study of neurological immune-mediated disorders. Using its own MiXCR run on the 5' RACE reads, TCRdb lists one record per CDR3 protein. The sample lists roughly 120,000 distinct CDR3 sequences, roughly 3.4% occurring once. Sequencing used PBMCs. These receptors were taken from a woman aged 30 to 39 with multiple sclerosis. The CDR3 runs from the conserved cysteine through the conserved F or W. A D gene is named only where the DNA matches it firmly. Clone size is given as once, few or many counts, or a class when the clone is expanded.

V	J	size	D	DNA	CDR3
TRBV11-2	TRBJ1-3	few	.	TGTGCCAGCAGCTTAGCGGCAGGGCTCTCTGGAAACACCATATATTTT	CASSLAAGLSGNTIYF
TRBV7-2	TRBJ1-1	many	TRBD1	TGTGCCAGCAGCTTCCTGAGACAGGGGGGCACTGAAGCTTTCTTT	CASSFLRQGGTEAFF
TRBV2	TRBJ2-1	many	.	TGTGCCAGCAAGGTCTCCTACAATGAGCAGTTCTTC	CASKVSYNEQFF
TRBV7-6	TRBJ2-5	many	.	TGTGCCAGCAGCGTAATCTTGGGGGGGCCAGAGACCCAGTACTTC	CASSVILGGPETQYF
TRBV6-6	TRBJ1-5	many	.	TGTGCCAGCAGTTACCATCAGGGGATGGGGCAGCCCCAGCATTTT	CASSYHQGMGQPQHF
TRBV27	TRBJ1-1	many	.	TGTGCCAGCAGCTTGGGGACTCCTCGGGCCACTGAAGCTTTCTTT	CASSLGTPRATEAFF
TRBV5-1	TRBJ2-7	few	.	TGCGCCAGCAGCACCAACTACGAGCAGTACTTC	CASSTNYEQYF
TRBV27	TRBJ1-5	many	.	TGTGCCAGCAGAACCCGGGACGGGAGCAATCAGCCCCAGCATTTT	CASRTRDGSNQPQHF
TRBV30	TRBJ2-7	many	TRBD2	TGTGCCTGGAGTGTACGCGGGGGGCTCGGGTCCTACGAGCAGTACTTC	CAWSVRGGLGSYEQYF
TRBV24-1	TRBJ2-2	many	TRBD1	TGTGCCACCAGTACTAACAGGGGAACCGGGGAGCTGTTTTTT	CATSTNRGTGELFF
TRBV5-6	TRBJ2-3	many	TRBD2	TGTGCCAGCAGCTTAATGGGACTAGCGGTAAATACAGATACGCAGTATTTT	CASSLMGLAVNTDTQYF
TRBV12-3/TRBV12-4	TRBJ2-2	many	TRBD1	TGTGCCAGCAGTACTACAGGGGGCCTAACCGGGGAGCTGTTTTTT	CASSTTGGLTGELFF
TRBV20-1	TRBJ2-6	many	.	TGCAGTGCTAGATCCGGAGGTGGGGCCAACGTCCTGACTTTC	CSARSGGGANVLTF
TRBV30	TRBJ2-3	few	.	TGTGCCTGGATCCGGGACGAGGTTAGTAGCACAGATACGCAGTATTTT	CAWIRDEVSSTDTQYF
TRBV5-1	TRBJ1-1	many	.	TGCGCCAGCAGCTTGGGGGGAGAATTTGTGGAAGCTTTCTTT	CASSLGGEFVEAFF
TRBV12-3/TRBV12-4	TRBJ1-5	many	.	TGTGCCTCCCGGCGGGGGGTGGGTCAGCCCCAGCATTTT	CASRRGVGQPQHF
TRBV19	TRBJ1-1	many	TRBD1	TGTGCCAGTAGTCAGGGGGGGTTTATGAACACTGAAGCTTTCTTT	CASSQGGFMNTEAFF
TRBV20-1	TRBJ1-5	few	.	TGCAGTGCTAGGGAGGCAGGGAATCAGCCCCAGCATTTT	CSAREAGNQPQHF
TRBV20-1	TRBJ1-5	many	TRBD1	TGCAGTGCTGAAACAGGGGAGCGCAATCAGCCCCAGCATTTT	CSAETGERNQPQHF
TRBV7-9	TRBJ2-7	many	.	TGTGCCAGCAGCTTAATTGCCTACGAGCAGTACTTC	CASSLIAYEQYF
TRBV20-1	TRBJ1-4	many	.	TGCAGTGCTAGAGATCCAGAGACAGAGTTTTTT	CSARDPETEFF
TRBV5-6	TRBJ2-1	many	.	TGTGCCAGCAGCAGCGGCTTGGGTGAGCAGTTCTTC	CASSSGLGEQFF
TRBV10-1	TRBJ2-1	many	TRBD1	TGCGCCAGCAGTGGGACAGGGTTCAGCTCCTACAATGAGCAGTTCTTC	CASSGTGFSSYNEQFF
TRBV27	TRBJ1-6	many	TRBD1	TGTGCCAGCAGACTCACAGGGGCGGGTTCACCCCTCCACTTT	CASRLTGAGSPLHF
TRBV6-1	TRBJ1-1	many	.	TGTGCCAGCAGTGAAAGAGGGTGGGACTCTGAAGCTTTCTTT	CASSERGWDSEAFF
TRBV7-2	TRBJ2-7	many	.	TGTGCCAGCAGCCGGGACGGATATTCCTACGAGCAGTACTTC	CASSRDGYSYEQYF
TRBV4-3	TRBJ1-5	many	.	TGCGCCAGCAGCCAAGTGGGTAGCAATCAGCCCCAGCATTTT	CASSQVGSNQPQHF
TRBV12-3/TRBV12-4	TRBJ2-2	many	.	TGTGCCAGCAGACCAGACAGTCCCGGGGAGCTGTTTTTT	CASRPDSPGELFF
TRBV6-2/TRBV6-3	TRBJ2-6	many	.	TGTGCCAGCAGCATACTAACAGGGACTGGGGCCAACGTCCTGACTTTC	CASSILTGTGANVLTF
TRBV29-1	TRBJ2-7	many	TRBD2	TGCAGCGTTCAAGGACTAGCGAGCTCCTACGAGCAGTACTTC	CSVQGLASSYEQYF